The 18 T cell receptor beta chains below all came from one sample that was sequenced in a study of shared clonotypes between healthy human individuals. Libraries were prepared by immunoSEQ multiplex PCR; TCRdb keeps only in-frame clonotypes and omits some of them. The sample lists approximately 2,200,000 clones; approximately 94% were seen once. CD45RO-negative CD8 cells positively selected for CCR7 made up the naive population, which excluded terminally differentiated effector memory CD45RA+ cells. The sequencing input was naive CD8+ T cells from PBMCs. Receptors were obtained from a man between 18 and 35 years old in good health. Some clones in this sample may be carry-over from other donors' samples.

The chain links TRBV7-2 to TRBJ1-1; 10 bases fit TRBD1. CDR1 and CDR2 from the germline V gene are SGHTA and FQGNSA. CDR3 length: 19 residues. J gave up 0 bases and V 3 bases, and 13 bases lay outside the gene matches. As DNA, the CDR3 is TGTGCCAGCAGCTTCTTTCTGATCCGGGACAGGGGCATGAACACTGAAGCTTTCTTT. Protein: CASSFFLIRDRGMNTEAFF. The entire variable domain, with the rest obtained from reference TRBV7-2 and TRBJ1-1, is as follows: GAGVSQSPSNKVTEKGKDVELRCDPISGHTALYWYRQSLGQGLEFLIYFQGNSAPDKSGLPSDRFSAERTGGSVSTLTIQRTQQEDSAVYLCASSFFLIRDRGMNTEAFFGQGTRLTVV.

The chain has TRBV11-2 and TRBJ2-7; TRBD1 is a possible D gene (5 bases). With 4 bases removed from V and 1 base from J, the gap between germline ends came to 14 bases. The germline V gene has CDR1 SGHAT and CDR2 FQNNGV. The CDR3 sequence is 15 residues long. CDR3 sequence: CASSSPDISSYEQYF. CDR3 DNA: TGTGCCAGCAGCTCCCCGGACATTTCATCCTACGAGCAGTACTTC.

CDR3: CASSEMGRVGEAFF. CDR3 DNA sequence: TGTGCCAGCAGTGAGATGGGGAGGGTAGGTGAAGCTTTCTTT. The V call is TRBV6-6, the J call TRBJ1-1, with D unresolved. The CDR3 consists of 14 residues. Germline V gene sequence: CDR1 MNHNY, CDR2 SVGAGI (reference sequence). Trimming removed 5 bases at V and 7 bases at J, with 17 bases between.

The chain links TRBV28 to TRBJ1-1; D remains ambiguous. CDR3 length: 14 residues. Trimming took 7 bases from V and 0 from J, leaving 12 bases between them. Germline V gives CDR1 MDHEN, CDR2 SYDVKM. The CDR3 protein is CASTYRVLNTEAFF. The CDR3 DNA is TGTGCCAGCACCTACAGAGTATTGAACACTGAAGCTTTCTTT. Supplemented by reference TRBV28 and TRBJ1-1, the full variable domain reads DVKVTQSSRYLVKRTGEKVFLECVQDMDHENMFWYRQDPGLGLRLIYFSYDVKMKEKGDIPEGYSVSREKKERFSLILESASTNQTSMYLCASTYRVLNTEAFFGQGTRLTVV.

The chain combines TRBV7-3 with TRBJ1-2; no clear D. Germline loops: CDR1 SGHTA, CDR2 FQGTGA. Trimming shortened V by 5 bases and J by 3 bases, and 16 bases separated the two germline ends. The CDR3 runs 15 residues. CDR3 coding DNA: TGTGCCAGCAGCCCAGTAGGGCCCCGCGACTATGGCTACACCTTC. Its protein is CASSPVGPRDYGYTF.

This chain links TRBV4-1 with TRBJ1-6; D unresolved. Trimming left V 1 base short and J 9 bases short, with 16 bases between. CDR3 size: 16 residues. The V gene's germline CDR1 is MGHRA and CDR2 YSYEKL. For the CDR3, the DNA is TGCGCCAGCAGCCAAGTTTCGGGGAGGGAGGGTTCACCCCTCCACTTT. This codes for CASSQVSGREGSPLHF.

The CDR3 loop reads CARRTETATRAGELFF. CDR3 DNA sequence: TGTGCCAGGAGAACCGAGACAGCTACTAGGGCCGGGGAGCTGTTTTTT. V usage is TRBV25-1 and J usage is TRBJ2-2, with D perhaps matching TRBD1 or TRBD2 (5 bases each). V was trimmed by 9 bases and J by 6 bases, leaving 23 bases between them. The CDR3 loop spans 16 amino acids. Germline V gene sequence: CDR1 MGHDK, CDR2 SYGVNS.

The chain employs TRBV6-6 and TRBJ1-2; no reliable D call. Trimming took 4 bases from V and 6 from J, leaving 15 bases between them. The length of the CDR3 is 14 residues. Looked up from germline, CDR1 is MNHNY and CDR2 is SVGAGI (reference sequence). The CDR3 here is CASSSPGDFHGYTF. CDR3 in DNA: TGTGCCAGCAGTTCCCCTGGGGATTTCCATGGCTACACCTTC.

The chain couples TRBV29-1 to TRBJ1-1; TRBD1 agrees at 8 bases. This CDR3 region has 14 residues. After removal of 6 bases from V and 4 bases from J, the junction contained 10 bases not matched to a gene. The germline V gene encodes CDR1 SQVTM and CDR2 ANQGSEA. This CDR3 is CSVADRVRGTEAFF. CDR3 nucleotides: TGCAGCGTAGCGGACAGGGTAAGAGGCACTGAAGCTTTCTTT.

The chain recombines TRBV15 with TRBJ2-7; the match to TRBD2 covers 11 bases. The CDR3 runs 14 residues. CDR1 and CDR2 (germline): LNHNV, YYDKDF (reference sequence). Losses at the gene ends were 5 bases for V and 4 bases for J; bases not matched to a gene: 4. The CDR3: CATSSWTSGYEQYF. DNA of the CDR3: TGTGCCACCAGCTCTTGGACTAGCGGGTACGAGCAGTACTTC.

The V call is TRBV2, the J call TRBJ2-1, with 7 positions matching TRBD1. V dropped 8 bases and J dropped 0; count of bases not matched to a gene: 10. CDR1 and CDR2 from the germline V gene are SNHLY and FYNNEI. The CDR3 is 16 amino acids. The CDR3 loop is CASHMDRRASYNEQFF. In DNA form, the CDR3 reads TGTGCCAGCCATATGGACAGGCGTGCCTCCTACAATGAGCAGTTCTTC.

This chain uses TRBV5-1 with TRBJ2-7; TRBD1 aligns across 8 bases. In germline, CDR1 is SGHRS, CDR2 YFSETQ. This CDR3 is built from 14 residues. The V gene end was trimmed by 3 bases and the J gene end by 3 bases; junction bases not matched to a gene: 5. The CDR3 nucleotides read TGCGCCAGCAGCTGGGGGACAGGCAACTACGAGCAGTACTTC. Its protein product is CASSWGTGNYEQYF.

In the case of this clone: The same CDR3 also results from other DNA sequences found in this sample. This chain links TRBV11-2 with TRBJ2-7; D is uncertain. The length of the CDR3 is 12 residues. V lost 0 bases, J lost 3 bases, and 3 bases lay in between. CDR1 is SGHAT, CDR2 FQNNGV, per germline. The chain's CDR3 is CASSLEGYEQYF. The CDR3, as DNA: TGTGCCAGCAGCTTAGAGGGCTACGAGCAGTACTTC.

In this sample, this clone turned up once. This rearrangement joins TRBV7-8 to TRBJ2-7; the D is unclear. V gave up 2 bases and J gave up 5 bases, with 19 bases separating them. The CDR3 totals 16 residues. Germline loops: CDR1 SGHVS, CDR2 FQNEAQ. The DNA of the CDR3 is TGTGCCAGCAGCTTAAGTTGGGTAGGGAAATCCAACGAGCAGTACTTC. This translates into CASSLSWVGKSNEQYF.

The chain links TRBV9 to TRBJ2-3, with unresolved D. The CDR3 is 13 residues long. The germline CDR1 and CDR2 sequences are SGDLS and YYNGEE. V lost 4 bases and J 6 bases, leaving 12 bases between the germline ends. In DNA form, the CDR3 reads TGTGCCAGCAGCCTCCGTCCCGAGGATACGCAGTATTTT. It codes for CASSLRPEDTQYF.

A note on this clone: An end of the junction does not agree with germline; a read error may underlie this. This chain connects TRBV27 to TRBJ2-7; tentatively, D is TRBD2 (5 bases). This CDR3 is 14 amino acids long. Germline V gene data show CDR1 as MNHEY and CDR2 as SMNVEV (reference sequence). The CDR3 loop is CASSLRASSSEQYF. The CDR3 bases are TGTGCCAGCAGTTTACGCGCTAGCTCCTCCGAGCAGTACTTC.

Points on this clone: This sample includes further DNA sequences coding for the same CDR3. The chain links TRBV28 to TRBJ1-5, with D unresolved. The CDR3 length is 15 residues. Deletions cut 2 bases from V and 1 base from J, with 9 bases between. Germline V gene lookup returns CDR1 MDHEN and CDR2 SYDVKM. CDR3 nucleotide sequence: TGTGCCAGCAGTTTACCGGGCGTAAGCAATCAGCCCCAGCATTTT. It specifies CASSLPGVSNQPQHF.

This sequence joins TRBV5-4 and TRBJ1-3; D is unclear. CDR3 length equals 15 residues. Per germline, CDR1 SGHNT and CDR2 YYREEE (reference sequence). Trimming shortened V by 0 bases and J by 0 bases, and 7 bases separated the two germline ends. CDR3 region: CASSLVESSGNTIYF. CDR3 in DNA: TGTGCCAGCAGCTTGGTTGAGAGCTCTGGAAACACCATATATTTT. The variable domain in full, completed from reference TRBV5-4 and TRBJ1-3, reads ETGVTQSPTHLIKTRGQQVTLRCSSQSGHNTVSWYQQALGQGPQFIFQYYREEENGRGNFPPRFSGLQFPNYSSELNVNALELDDSALYLCASSLVESSGNTIYFGEGSWLTVV.